This TCR beta chain was captured by sequencing in a study of blood T cell repertoires in COVID-19. Study context: From the United States, Italy and Spain came samples of acute and convalescent COVID-19. T cells, B-cell-depleted T cells, or PBMCs provided the cDNA or gDNA that served as material.

The CDR3 spans 18 residues. With 2 bases removed from V and 6 bases from J, the gap between germline ends came to 23 bases. CDR1 and CDR2 from the germline V gene are MNHNS and SASEGT. TCRdb's table, derived via immunoSEQ multiplex PCR, lists solely in-frame clones and lacks some. The sample has more than 150,000 clones; about 80% are singletons. This sequence joins TRBV6-1 and TRBJ2-1; a weak D match, TRBD2 (5 bases). The origin of this receptor is a man aged 60 to 75 with acute or convalescent COVID-19. The material sequenced was peripheral blood. CDR3 in amino acids: CASSESRPSRDNPNEQFF. CDR3 DNA: TGTGCCAGCAGTGAATCCCGGCCTAGTCGGGATAATCCCAATGAGCAGTTCTTC.